This TCR beta chain was observed in a study of CD8+CD57+ T cells in acquired aplastic anemia. Study in general: When averaged, DNA from sorted CD4+ and CD8+ cells came to about 3 ug.

General study results and limits: Overlap between patients and controls comprised twenty-nine CD8+ CDR3 sequences.

Notes on this clonotype: What it binds is unknown.

Both TCR beta VDJ combination and CDR3 sequence profiling were carried out. Genomic DNA was the template for this profiling. A single record per CDR3 protein comes from TCRdb applying MiXCR to the reads. The sample includes some 45,000 distinct CDR3 sequences, 65% to 70% seen only once; the top ten take more than 20%. Sequences were obtained from sorted CD4+, CD8+, or CD8+CD57+ T cells (not recorded which) from PBMCs. This clonotype was obtained from a human donor in good health, serving as a control.

CDR3 sequence reads: CASSSGAGAGYTQYF. The CDR3 DNA sequence: TGTGCCAGCAGCAGCGGGGCGGGGGCCGGATATACGCAGTATTTT. The J gene is TRBJ2-3, the V gene TRBV13; a weak D match, TRBD2 (7 bases). Per germline, CDR1 PRHDT and CDR2 FYEKMQ (reference sequence). Trimming left V 5 bases short and J 7 bases short, with 19 bases between. The CDR3 has 15 residues. The full variable domain, its missing parts supplied by reference TRBV13 and TRBJ2-3, is AAGVIQSPRHLIKEKRETATLKCYPIPRHDTVYWYQQGPGQDPQFLISFYEKMQSDKGSIPDRFSAQQFSDYHSELNMSSLELGDSALYFCASSSGAGAGYTQYFGPGTRLTVL.